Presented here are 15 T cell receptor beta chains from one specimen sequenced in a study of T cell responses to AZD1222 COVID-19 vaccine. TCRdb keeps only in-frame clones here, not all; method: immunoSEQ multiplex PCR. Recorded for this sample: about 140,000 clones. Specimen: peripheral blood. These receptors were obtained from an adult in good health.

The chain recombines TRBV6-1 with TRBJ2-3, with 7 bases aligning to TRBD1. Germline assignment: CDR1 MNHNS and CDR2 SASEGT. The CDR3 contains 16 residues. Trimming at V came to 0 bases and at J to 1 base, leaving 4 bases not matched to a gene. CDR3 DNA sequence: TGTGCCAGCAGTGAAGCGATAGGACAGGGCACAGATACGCAGTATTTT. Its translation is CASSEAIGQGTDTQYF.

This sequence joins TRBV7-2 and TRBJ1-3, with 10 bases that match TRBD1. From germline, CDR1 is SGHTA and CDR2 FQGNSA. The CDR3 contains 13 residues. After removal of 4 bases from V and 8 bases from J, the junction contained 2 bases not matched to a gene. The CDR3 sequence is CASSSTGGDTIYF. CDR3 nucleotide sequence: TGTGCCAGCAGCTCGACAGGGGGCGACACCATATATTTT.

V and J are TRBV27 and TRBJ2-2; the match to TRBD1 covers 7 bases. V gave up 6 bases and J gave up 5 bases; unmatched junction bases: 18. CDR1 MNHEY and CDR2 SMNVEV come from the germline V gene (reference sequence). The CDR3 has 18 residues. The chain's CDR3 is CASSRRLRQGFRTGELFF. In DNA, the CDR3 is TGTGCCAGCAGCCGAAGACTTAGACAGGGTTTCAGAACCGGGGAGCTGTTTTTT.

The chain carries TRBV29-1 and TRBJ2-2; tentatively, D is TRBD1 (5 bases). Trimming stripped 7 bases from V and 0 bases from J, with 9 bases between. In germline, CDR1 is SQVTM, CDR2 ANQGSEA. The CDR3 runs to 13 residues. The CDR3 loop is CSAYRTNTGELFF. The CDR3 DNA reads TGCAGCGCTTACAGGACGAACACCGGGGAGCTGTTTTTT.

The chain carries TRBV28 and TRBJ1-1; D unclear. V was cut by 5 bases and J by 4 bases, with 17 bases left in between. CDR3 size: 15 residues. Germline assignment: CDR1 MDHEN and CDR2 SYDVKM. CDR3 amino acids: CASSPPEEAGTEAFF. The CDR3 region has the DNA TGTGCCAGCAGTCCCCCCGAGGAAGCGGGCACTGAAGCTTTCTTT.

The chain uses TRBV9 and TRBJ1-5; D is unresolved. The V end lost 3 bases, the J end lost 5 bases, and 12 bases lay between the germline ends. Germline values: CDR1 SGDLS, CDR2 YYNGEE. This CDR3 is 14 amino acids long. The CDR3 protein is CASSAEALDQPQHF. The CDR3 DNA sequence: TGTGCCAGCAGCGCGGAGGCCTTGGATCAGCCCCAGCATTTT. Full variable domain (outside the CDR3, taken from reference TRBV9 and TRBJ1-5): DSGVTQTPKHLITATGQRVTLRCSPRSGDLSVYWYQQSLDQGLQFLIQYYNGEERAKGNILERFSAQQFPDLHSELNLSSLELGDSALYFCASSAEALDQPQHFGDGTRLSIL.

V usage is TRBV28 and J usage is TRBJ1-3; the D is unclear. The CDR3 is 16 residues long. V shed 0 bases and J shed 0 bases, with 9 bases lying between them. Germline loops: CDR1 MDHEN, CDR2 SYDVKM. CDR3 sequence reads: CASSLWSGDSGNTIYF. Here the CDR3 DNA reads TGTGCCAGCAGTTTATGGTCAGGCGACTCTGGAAACACCATATATTTT.

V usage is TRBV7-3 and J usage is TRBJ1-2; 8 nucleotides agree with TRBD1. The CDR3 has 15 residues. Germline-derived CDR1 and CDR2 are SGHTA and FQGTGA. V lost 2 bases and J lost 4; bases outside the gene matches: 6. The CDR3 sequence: CASSLVGQGAYGYTF. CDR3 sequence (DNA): TGTGCCAGCAGCTTAGTAGGGCAGGGGGCCTATGGCTACACCTTC.

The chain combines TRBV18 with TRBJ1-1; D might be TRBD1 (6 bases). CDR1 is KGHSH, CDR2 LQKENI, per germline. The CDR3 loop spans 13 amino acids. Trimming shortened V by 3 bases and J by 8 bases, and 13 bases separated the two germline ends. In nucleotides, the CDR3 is TGTGCCAGCTCACCGATCGGACAGAACGAAGCTTTCTTT. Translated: CASSPIGQNEAFF.

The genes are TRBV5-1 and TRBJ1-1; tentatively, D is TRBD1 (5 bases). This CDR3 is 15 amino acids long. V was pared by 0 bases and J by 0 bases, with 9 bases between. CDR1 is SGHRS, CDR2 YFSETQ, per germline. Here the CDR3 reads CASSLVGDLNTEAFF. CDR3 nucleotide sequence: TGCGCCAGCAGCTTGGTGGGGGATCTGAACACTGAAGCTTTCTTT.

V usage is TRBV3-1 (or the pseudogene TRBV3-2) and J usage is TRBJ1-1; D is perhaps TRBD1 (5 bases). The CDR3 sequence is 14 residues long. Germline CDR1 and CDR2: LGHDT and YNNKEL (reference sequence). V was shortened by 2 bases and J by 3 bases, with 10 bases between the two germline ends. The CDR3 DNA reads TGTGCCAGCAGCCAAAGGAGGGGATACACTGAAGCTTTCTTT. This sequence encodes CASSQRRGYTEAFF.

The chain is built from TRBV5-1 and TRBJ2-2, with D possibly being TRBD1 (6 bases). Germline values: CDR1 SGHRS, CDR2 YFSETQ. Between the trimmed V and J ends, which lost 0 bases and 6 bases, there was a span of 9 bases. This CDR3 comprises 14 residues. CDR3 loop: CASSLEQGAGELFF. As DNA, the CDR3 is TGCGCCAGCAGCTTGGAACAGGGCGCCGGGGAGCTGTTTTTT.

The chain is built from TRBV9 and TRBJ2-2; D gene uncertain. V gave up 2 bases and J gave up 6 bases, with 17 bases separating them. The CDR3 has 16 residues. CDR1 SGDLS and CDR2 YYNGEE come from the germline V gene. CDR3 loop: CASSVETWWDSGELFF. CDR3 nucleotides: TGTGCCAGCAGCGTGGAGACCTGGTGGGATTCCGGGGAGCTGTTTTTT.

The CDR3 protein is CASSPLSRNTEAFF. As DNA, the CDR3 is TGTGCCAGCAGCCCTCTAAGTAGAAACACTGAAGCTTTCTTT. The chain has TRBV5-5 and TRBJ1-1; D gene uncertain. Germline assignment: CDR1 SGHKS and CDR2 YYEKEE (reference sequence). The V end was cut by 4 bases, the J end by 2 bases, with 12 bases between. The CDR3 is 14 residues long.

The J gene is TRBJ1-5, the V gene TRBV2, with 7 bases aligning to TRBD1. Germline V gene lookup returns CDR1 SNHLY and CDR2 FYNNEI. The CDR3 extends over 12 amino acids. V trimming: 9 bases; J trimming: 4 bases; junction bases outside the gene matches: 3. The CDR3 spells CARDRVNQPQHF. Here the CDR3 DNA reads TGTGCCAGAGACAGGGTTAATCAGCCCCAGCATTTT.